This T cell receptor beta chain was captured in a study of shared clonotypes between healthy human individuals. Whole-study context: Three CD4 naive, three CD4 memory, two CD8 naive and one CD8 memory plate were used per donor.

Donors were healthy HIV-negative adults without recently reported acute infections or vaccinations. CDR3 length equals 14 residues. Germline CDR1 SGHVS, CDR2 FQNEAQ. V lost 7 bases and J lost 1; bases outside the gene matches: 4. Across several immunoSEQ plates, the genomic DNA of each subset was split evenly. Study processing details: Filtering differed, since immunoSEQ gave only junction sequences and no quality scores. Sequencing was performed with immunoSEQ multiplex PCR; in TCRdb, only in-frame clones are kept and a portion is missing. That table gives V, J and clone size, and the DNA gave D and trimming. Of more than 1.2 million clones in the sample, approximately 98.5% are singletons; the top ten hold 0.3% to 0.45%.

Sequencing was done on a sample of naive CD4+ T cells sorted from blood. Sample subset: CD45RA+ positively selected. The clonotype comes from a man aged 30 to 45 in good health. This chain joins TRBV7-8 and TRBJ2-3, with TRBD2 identical over 8 bases. Here the CDR3 reads CASIVGRGTDTQYF. CDR3 coding DNA: TGTGCCAGCATAGTCGGGAGGGGCACAGATACGCAGTATTTT.